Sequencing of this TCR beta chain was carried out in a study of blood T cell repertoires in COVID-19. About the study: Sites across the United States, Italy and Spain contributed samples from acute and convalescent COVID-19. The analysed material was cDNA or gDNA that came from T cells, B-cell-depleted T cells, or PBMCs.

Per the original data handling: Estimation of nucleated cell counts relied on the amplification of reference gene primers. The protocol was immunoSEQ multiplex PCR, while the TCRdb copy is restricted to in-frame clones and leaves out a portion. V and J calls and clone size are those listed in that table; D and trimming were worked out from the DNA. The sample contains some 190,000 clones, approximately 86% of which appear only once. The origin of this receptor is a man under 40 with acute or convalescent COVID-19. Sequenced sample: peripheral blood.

The CDR3 spells CASKRQGKTNEKLFF. CDR3 in DNA: TGTGCCAGCAAGCGACAGGGGAAGACTAATGAAAAACTGTTTTTT. The gene calls are TRBV2 and TRBJ1-4, with 8 bases identical to TRBD1. The CDR3 is 15 amino acids. Trimming took 7 bases from V and 2 from J; bases not matched to a gene: 6. The germline V gene has CDR1 SNHLY and CDR2 FYNNEI. Full variable domain (outside the CDR3, taken from reference TRBV2 and TRBJ1-4): EPEVTQTPSHQVTQMGQEVILRCVPISNHLYFYWYRQILGQKVEFLVSFYNNEISEKSEIFDDQFSVERPDGSNFTLKIRSTKLEDSAMYFCASKRQGKTNEKLFFGSGTQLSVL.